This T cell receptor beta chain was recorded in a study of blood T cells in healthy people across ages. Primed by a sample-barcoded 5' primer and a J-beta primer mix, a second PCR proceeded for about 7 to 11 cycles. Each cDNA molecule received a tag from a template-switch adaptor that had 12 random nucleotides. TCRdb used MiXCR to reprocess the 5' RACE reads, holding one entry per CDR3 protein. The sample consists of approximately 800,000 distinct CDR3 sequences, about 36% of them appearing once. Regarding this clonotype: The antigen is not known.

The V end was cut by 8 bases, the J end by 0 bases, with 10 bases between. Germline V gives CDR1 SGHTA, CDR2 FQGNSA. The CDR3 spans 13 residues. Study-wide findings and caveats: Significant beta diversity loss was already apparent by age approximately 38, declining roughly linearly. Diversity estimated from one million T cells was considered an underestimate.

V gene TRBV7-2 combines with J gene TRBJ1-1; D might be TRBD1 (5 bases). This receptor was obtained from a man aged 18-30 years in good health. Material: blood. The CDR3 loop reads CASGGPLNTEAFF. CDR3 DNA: TGTGCCAGCGGGGGACCCTTGAACACTGAAGCTTTCTTT. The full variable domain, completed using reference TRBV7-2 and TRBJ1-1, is GAGVSQSPSNKVTEKGKDVELRCDPISGHTALYWYRQSLGQGLEFLIYFQGNSAPDKSGLPSDRFSAERTGGSVSTLTIQRTQQEDSAVYLCASGGPLNTEAFFGQGTRLTVV.